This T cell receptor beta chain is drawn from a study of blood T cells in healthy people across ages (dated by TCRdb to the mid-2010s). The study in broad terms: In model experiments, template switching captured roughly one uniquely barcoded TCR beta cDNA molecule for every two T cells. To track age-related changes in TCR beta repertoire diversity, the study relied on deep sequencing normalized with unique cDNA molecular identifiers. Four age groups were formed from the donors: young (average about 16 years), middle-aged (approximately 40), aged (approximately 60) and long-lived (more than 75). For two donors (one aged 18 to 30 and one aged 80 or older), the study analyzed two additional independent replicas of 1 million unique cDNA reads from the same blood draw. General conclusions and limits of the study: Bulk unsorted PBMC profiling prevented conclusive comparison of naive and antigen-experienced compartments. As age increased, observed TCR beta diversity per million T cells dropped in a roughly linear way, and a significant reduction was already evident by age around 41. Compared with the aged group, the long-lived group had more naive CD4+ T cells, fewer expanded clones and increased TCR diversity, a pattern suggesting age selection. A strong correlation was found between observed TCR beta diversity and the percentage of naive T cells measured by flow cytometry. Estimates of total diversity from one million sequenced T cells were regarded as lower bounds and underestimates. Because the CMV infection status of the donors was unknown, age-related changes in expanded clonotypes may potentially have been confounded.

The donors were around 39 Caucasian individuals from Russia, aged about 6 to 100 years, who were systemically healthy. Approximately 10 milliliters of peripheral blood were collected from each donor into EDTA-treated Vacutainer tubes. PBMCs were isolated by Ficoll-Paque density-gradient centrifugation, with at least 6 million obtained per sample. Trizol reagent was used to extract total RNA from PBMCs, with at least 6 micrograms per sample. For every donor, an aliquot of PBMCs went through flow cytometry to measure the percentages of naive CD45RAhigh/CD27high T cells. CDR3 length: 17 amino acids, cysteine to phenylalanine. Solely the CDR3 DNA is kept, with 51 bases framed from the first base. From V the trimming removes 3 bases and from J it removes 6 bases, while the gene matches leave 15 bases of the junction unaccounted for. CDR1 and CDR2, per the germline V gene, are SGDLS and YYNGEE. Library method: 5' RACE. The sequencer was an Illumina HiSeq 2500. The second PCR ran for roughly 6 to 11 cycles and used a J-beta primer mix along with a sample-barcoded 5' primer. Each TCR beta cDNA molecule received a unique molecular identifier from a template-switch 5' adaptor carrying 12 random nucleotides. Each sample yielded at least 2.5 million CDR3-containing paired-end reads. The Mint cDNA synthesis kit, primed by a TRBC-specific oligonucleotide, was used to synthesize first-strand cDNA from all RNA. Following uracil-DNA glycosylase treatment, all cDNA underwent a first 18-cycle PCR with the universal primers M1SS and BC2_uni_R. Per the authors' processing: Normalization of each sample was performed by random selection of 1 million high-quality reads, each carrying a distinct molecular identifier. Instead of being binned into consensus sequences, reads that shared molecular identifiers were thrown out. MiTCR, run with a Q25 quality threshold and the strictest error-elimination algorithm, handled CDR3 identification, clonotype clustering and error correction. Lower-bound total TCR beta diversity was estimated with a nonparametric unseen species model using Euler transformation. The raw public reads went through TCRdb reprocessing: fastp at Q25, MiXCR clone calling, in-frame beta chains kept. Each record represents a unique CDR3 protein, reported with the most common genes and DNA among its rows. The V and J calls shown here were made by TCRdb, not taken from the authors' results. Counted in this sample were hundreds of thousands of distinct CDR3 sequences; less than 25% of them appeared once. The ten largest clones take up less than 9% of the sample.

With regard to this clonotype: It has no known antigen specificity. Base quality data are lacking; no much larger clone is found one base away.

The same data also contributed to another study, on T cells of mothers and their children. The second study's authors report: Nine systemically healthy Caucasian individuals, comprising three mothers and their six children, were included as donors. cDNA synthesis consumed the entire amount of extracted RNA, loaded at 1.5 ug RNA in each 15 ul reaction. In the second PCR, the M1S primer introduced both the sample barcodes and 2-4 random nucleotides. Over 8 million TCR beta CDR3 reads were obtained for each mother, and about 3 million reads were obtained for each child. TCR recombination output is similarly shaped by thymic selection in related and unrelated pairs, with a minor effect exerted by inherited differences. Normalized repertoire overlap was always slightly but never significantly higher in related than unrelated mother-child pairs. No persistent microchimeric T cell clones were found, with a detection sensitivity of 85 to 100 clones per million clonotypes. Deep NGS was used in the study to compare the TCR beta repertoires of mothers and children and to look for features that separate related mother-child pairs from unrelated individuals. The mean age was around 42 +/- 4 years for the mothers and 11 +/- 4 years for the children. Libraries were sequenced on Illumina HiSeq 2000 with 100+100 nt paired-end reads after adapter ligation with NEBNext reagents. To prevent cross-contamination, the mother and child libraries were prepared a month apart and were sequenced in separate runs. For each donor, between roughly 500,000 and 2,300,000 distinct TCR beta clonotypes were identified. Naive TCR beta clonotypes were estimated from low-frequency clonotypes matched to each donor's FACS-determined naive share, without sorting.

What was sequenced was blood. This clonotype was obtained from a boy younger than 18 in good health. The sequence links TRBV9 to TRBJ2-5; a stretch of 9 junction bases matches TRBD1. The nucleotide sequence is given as TGTGCCAGCAGCGCGGGACAGGGTTTGGGGGATGGGCAGACCCAGTACTTC. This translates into CASSAGQGLGDGQTQYF.